This paragraph covers one T cell receptor beta chain sequence. Its cognate antigen is unknown. The sample is drawn from a study of T cell responses to AZD1222 COVID-19 vaccine. Regarding the study as a whole: Reportedly, nearly half of unique spike TCRs recognized epitopes outside B.1.351/B.1.1.7 mutations. Spike-specific TCR depth and breadth grew after two AZD1222 doses. White British people made up most donors, females outnumbered males, and clonal diversity was possibly underestimated.

Only in-frame clones appear in the TCRdb table, and some are missing; sequencing was by immunoSEQ multiplex PCR. The sample includes 100,000 to 120,000 clones, approximately 88% of them seen just once. V lost 0 bases and J lost 0, with 27 bases in between. The CDR3 extends over 22 amino acids. Germline V gene sequence: CDR1 MRHNA, CDR2 SNTAGT. The sample consisted of peripheral blood, taken 28 days after the second AZD1222 dose. The TCR was taken from an adult who received the AZD1222 COVID-19 vaccine. The chain is built from TRBV6-4 and TRBJ1-3; D uncertain. In DNA, the CDR3 is TGTGCCAGCAGTGACTCTCGTGGTTTCCGGGTGAAGTTAAGTGGCTCTGGAAACACCATATATTTT. It is translated as CASSDSRGFRVKLSGSGNTIYF.